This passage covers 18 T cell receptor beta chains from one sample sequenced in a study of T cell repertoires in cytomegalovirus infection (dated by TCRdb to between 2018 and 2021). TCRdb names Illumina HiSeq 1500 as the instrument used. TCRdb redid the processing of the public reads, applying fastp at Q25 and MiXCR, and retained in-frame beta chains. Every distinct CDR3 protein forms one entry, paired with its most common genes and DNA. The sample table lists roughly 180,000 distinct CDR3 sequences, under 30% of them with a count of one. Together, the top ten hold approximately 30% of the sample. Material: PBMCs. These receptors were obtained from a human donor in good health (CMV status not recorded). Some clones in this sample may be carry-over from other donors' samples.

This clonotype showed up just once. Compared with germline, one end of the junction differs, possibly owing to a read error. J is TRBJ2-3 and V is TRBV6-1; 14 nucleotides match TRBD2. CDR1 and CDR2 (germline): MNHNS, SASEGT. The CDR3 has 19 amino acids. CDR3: CARSEKSRLAGGLGDTQYF. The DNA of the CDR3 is TGTGCCCGCAGTGAAAAGTCCCGACTAGCGGGGGGGCTGGGAGATACGCAGTATTTT.

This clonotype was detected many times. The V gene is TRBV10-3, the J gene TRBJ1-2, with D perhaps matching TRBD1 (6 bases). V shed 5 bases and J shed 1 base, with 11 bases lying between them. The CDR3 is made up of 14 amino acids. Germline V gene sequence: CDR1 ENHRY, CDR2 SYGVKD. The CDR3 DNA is TGTGCCATCAGTTTTACAGGGCTTAACTATGGCTACACCTTC. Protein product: CAISFTGLNYGYTF.

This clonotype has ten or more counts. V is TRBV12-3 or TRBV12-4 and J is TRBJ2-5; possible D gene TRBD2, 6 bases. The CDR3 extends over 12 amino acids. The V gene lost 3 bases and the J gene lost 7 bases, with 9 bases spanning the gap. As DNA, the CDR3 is TGTGCCAGCAGTTTGTTCGGGGGGACCCAGTACTTC. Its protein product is CASSLFGGTQYF.

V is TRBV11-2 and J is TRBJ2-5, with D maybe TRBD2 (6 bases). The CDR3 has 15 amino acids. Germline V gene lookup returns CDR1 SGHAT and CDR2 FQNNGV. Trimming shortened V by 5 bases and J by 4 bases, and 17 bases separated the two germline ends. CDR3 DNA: TGTGCCAGCAGCCCGGGGGACGGAGAAATAGAGACCCAGTACTTC. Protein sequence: CASSPGDGEIETQYF.

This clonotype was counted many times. Here the CDR3 DNA reads TGTGCCAGCAGGCCCTCGGCGGGGCGTGACTATGGCTACACCTTC. It translates to CASRPSAGRDYGYTF. The chain recombines TRBV7-2 with TRBJ1-2; D might be TRBD1 (5 bases). V lost 6 bases and J 3 bases, leaving 17 bases between the germline ends. This CDR3 contains 15 residues. CDR1 and CDR2 from the germline V gene are SGHTA and FQGNSA.

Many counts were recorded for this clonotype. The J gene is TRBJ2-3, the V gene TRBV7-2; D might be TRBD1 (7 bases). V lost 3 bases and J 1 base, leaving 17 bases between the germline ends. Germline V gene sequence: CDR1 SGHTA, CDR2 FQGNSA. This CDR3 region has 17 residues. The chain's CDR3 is CASSLIGGGARTDTQYF. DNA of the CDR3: TGTGCCAGCAGCTTGATCGGAGGGGGCGCTCGCACAGATACGCAGTATTTT. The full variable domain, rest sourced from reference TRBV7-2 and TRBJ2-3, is GAGVSQSPSNKVTEKGKDVELRCDPISGHTALYWYRQSLGQGLEFLIYFQGNSAPDKSGLPSDRFSAERTGGSVSTLTIQRTQQEDSAVYLCASSLIGGGARTDTQYFGPGTRLTVL.

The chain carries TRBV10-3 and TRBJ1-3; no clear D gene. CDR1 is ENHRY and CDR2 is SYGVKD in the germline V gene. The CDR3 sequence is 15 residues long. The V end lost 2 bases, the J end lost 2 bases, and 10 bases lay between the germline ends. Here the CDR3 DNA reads TGTGCCATCAGTGAGGTAGATTCTCCTGGAAACACCATATATTTT. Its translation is CAISEVDSPGNTIYF.

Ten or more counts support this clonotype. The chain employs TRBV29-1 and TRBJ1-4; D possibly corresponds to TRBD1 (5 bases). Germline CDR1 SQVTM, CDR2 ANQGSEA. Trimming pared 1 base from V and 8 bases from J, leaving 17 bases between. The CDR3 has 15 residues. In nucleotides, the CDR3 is TGCAGCGTTGAAGTCCCCCCGGACACGGGGGAAAAACTGTTTTTT. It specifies CSVEVPPDTGEKLFF.

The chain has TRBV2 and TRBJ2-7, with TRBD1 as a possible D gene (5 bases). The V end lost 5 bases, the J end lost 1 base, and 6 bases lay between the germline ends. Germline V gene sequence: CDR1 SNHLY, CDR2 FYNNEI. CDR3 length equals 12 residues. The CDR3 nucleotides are TGTGCCAGCAGTCGACAGTCCTACGAGCAGTACTTC. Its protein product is CASSRQSYEQYF.

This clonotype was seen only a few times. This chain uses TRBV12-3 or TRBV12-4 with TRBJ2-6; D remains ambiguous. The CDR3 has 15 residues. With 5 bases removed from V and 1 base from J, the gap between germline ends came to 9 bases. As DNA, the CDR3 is TGTGCCAGCAGTATCGCTGGGTCTGGGGCCAACGTCCTGACTTTC. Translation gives CASSIAGSGANVLTF.

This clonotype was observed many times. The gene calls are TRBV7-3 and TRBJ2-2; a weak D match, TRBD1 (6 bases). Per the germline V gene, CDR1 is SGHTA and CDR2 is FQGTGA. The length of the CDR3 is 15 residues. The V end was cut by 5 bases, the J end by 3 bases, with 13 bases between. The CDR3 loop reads CASSRDRTDTGELFF. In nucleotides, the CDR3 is TGTGCCAGCAGCCGCGACAGGACCGACACCGGGGAGCTGTTTTTT.

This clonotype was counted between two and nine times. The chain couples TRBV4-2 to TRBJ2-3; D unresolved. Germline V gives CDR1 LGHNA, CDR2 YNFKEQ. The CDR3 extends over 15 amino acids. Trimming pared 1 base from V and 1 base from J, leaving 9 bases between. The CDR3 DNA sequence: TGTGCCAGCAGCCAAGCCCGCAGCGGCACAGATACGCAGTATTTT. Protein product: CASSQARSGTDTQYF.

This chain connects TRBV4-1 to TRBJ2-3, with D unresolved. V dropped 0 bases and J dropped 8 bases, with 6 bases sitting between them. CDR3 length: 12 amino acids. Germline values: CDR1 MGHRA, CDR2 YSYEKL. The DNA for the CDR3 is TGCGCCAGCAGCCAAGAGGTGGGTACGCAGTATTTT. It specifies CASSQEVGTQYF.

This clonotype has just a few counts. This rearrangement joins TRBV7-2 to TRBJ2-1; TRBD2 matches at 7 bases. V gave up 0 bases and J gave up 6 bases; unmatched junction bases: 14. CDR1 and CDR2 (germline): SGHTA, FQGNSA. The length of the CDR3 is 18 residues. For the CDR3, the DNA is TGTGCCAGCAGCTTAGCGTGGCCGGGGTGGGAGGGTCGCAATGAGCAGTTCTTC. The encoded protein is CASSLAWPGWEGRNEQFF.

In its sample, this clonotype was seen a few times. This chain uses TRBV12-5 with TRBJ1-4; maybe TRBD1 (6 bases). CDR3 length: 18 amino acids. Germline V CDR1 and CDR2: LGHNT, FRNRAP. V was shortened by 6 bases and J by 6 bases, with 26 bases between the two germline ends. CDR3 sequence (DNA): TGTGCTAGTGGCCAGACCGGGAAGATACAGGGCGGGGATGAAAAACTGTTTTTT. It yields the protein CASGQTGKIQGGDEKLFF.

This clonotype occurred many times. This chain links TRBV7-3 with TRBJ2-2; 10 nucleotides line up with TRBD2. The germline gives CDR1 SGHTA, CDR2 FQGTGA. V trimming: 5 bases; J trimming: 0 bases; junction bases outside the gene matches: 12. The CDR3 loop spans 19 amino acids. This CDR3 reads CASSPTPGLAPSNTGELFF. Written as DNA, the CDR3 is TGTGCCAGCAGCCCAACCCCGGGACTAGCGCCCTCGAACACCGGGGAGCTGTTTTTT. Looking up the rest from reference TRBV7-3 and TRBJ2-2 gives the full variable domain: GAGVSQTPSNKVTEKGKYVELRCDPISGHTALYWYRQSLGQGPEFLIYFQGTGAADDSGLPNDRFFAVRPEGSVSTLKIQRTERGDSAVYLCASSPTPGLAPSNTGELFFGEGSRLTVL.

CDR3 region: CASSFDSNTEAFF. The CDR3 coding sequence is TGTGCCAGCAGCTTCGACAGTAACACTGAAGCTTTCTTT. The chain couples TRBV12-3 or TRBV12-4 to TRBJ1-1, with D perhaps matching TRBD1 (5 bases). The CDR3 has 13 residues. V was trimmed by 6 bases and J by 2 bases, leaving 10 bases between them.

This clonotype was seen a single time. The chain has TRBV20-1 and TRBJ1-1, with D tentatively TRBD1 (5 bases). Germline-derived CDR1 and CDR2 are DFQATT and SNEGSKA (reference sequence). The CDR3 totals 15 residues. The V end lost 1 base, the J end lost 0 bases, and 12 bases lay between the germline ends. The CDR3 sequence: CSARVQGTVNTEAFF. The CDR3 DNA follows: TGCAGTGCTAGAGTCCAAGGGACGGTGAACACTGAAGCTTTCTTT.